This T cell receptor (beta chain) was retrieved from a study of a mutant IDH1 vaccine in newly diagnosed glioma. As to time point: baseline, week 1 (first vaccination visit). As to treatment: pre-vaccination baseline after standard-of-care therapy. Donor diagnoses consisted of new WHO grade 3 or 4 IDH1-mutant, ATRX-lost astrocytomas. Looked up from germline, CDR1 is LNHDA and CDR2 is SQIVND (reference sequence). The CDR3 extends over 14 amino acids. V was cut by 5 bases and J by 2 bases, with 10 bases left in between. This table comes from immunoSEQ multiplex PCR, and its TCRdb copy is limited to in-frame clones, with some not included. The sample holds approximately 36,000 clones; around 82% are singletons and the top ten take less than 9.5%.

The source of this sequence is a man aged 35-49 years with glioma. Some clones in this sample may be carry-over from other donors' samples. V gene TRBV19 combines with J gene TRBJ1-3, with D maybe TRBD1 (5 bases). The sample consisted of PBMCs, taken from a glioma patient treated with radiotherapy, temozolomide or both. The CDR3 is CASSSQGTGNTIYF. The DNA of the CDR3 is TGTGCCAGTAGTTCCCAGGGAACTGGAAACACCATATATTTT.